These 4 T cell receptor beta chains were sequenced from one sample in a study of shared clonotypes between healthy human individuals. Sequencing was performed with immunoSEQ multiplex PCR; in TCRdb, only in-frame clones are kept and a portion is missing. Of 2 million to 2.5 million clones listed, roughly 96% are singletons. Sequenced: naive CD4+ T cells sorted from blood. Indicated subset: CD45RA+ positively selected. These receptors all come from a man aged 18 to 29 in good health.

A remark on this clone: Other nucleotide sequences in the sample specify the same CDR3. V gene TRBV19 combines with J gene TRBJ2-7; 8 bases are a match to TRBD1. The CDR3 contains 15 residues. Unmatched junction bases numbered 4, after V lost 3 bases and J lost 0 bases. Germline V lookup: CDR1 LNHDA, CDR2 SQIVND (reference sequence). Here the CDR3 DNA reads TGTGCCAGTAGTATCTCCGGGACAGGCTCCTACGAGCAGTACTTC. Its translation: CASSISGTGSYEQYF.

The rearrangement links TRBV5-1 to TRBJ2-3; 12 bases align to TRBD2. V shed 5 bases, J shed 5 bases, and the junction held 6 bases outside the gene matches. The CDR3 runs to 15 residues. Germline lookup yields CDR1 SGHRS and CDR2 YFSETQ. CDR3 region: CASRLLAGGGDTQYF. The CDR3 region has the DNA TGCGCCAGCAGATTACTAGCGGGAGGAGGAGATACGCAGTATTTT. The full variable domain, with the rest looked up from reference TRBV5-1 and TRBJ2-3, is KAGVTQTPRYLIKTRGQQVTLSCSPISGHRSVSWYQQTPGQGLQFLFEYFSETQRNKGNFPGRFSGRQFSNSRSEMNVSTLELGDSALYLCASRLLAGGGDTQYFGPGTRLTVL.

The chain links TRBV6-5 to TRBJ2-7, with D tentatively TRBD1 (6 bases). This CDR3 spans 15 amino acids. Germline-derived CDR1 and CDR2 are MNHEY and SVGAGI. The V gene lost 4 bases and the J gene lost 1 base, with 14 bases spanning the gap. CDR3 sequence reads: CASSSSVQGSYEQYF. The CDR3 bases are TGTGCCAGCAGTTCCTCCGTACAGGGATCCTACGAGCAGTACTTC.

This chain joins TRBV7-8 and TRBJ2-1; D perhaps matches TRBD2 (5 bases). Trimming took off 5 bases at V and 3 bases at J, with 17 bases between the two ends. Germline V CDR1 and CDR2: SGHVS, FQNEAQ. This CDR3 region has 16 residues. CDR3 DNA sequence: TGTGCCAGCAGCCTCGGGGAGATCGCTCTCTACAATGAGCAGTTCTTC. Its protein product is CASSLGEIALYNEQFF.